The rows below give T cell receptor beta chains drawn from one sample of a study of a mutant IDH1 vaccine in newly diagnosed glioma. Which antigens these TCRs recognize remains unknown. This table comes from immunoSEQ multiplex PCR, and its TCRdb copy is limited to in-frame clones, with some not included. The sample lists over 45,000 clones; about 71% were seen once. Sequences were derived from PBMCs, sampled from a glioma patient whose treatment included an IDH1 peptide vaccine. Receptors were obtained from a man over 45 with glioma. The CDR3 runs from the conserved cysteine through the conserved F or W. The D gene is left open where the match is weak. Size is omitted from some rows. Given values are once, few, many or a class for expanded clones.

J gene,clone size,V gene,D gene,CDR3 DNA,CDR3 protein
TRBJ1-1,-,TRBV9,-,TGTGCCAGCAGCAAAGCCGGACGGGGTGGAAACACTGAAGCTTTCTTT,CASSKAGRGGNTEAFF
TRBJ2-2,-,TRBV4-2,TRBD2,TGTGCCAGCAGCCAAGTCCGGGGAGGGGAGTCCGGGGAGCTGTTTTTT,CASSQVRGGESGELFF
TRBJ2-3,once,TRBV7-2,-,TGTGCCAGCAGCTTACAGGGATACACAGATACGCAGTATTTT,CASSLQGYTDTQYF
TRBJ1-1,once,TRBV5-4,-,TGTGCCAGCAGCTTGACGGGGCACACTGAAGCTTTCTTT,CASSLTGHTEAFF
TRBJ2-2,-,TRBV2,-,TGTGCCAGCAGTGAAGGGCAGGGGAACACCGGGGAGCTGTTTTTT,CASSEGQGNTGELFF
TRBJ2-3,-,TRBV4-3,-,TGCGCCAGCAGCCAGAGCGGGCCTAGCACAGATACGCAGTATTTT,CASSQSGPSTDTQYF
TRBJ2-3,-,TRBV21-1,-,TGTGCCAGCAGCAAAGGGGCGGCTAGCGGAAACACAGATACGCAGTATTTT,CASSKGAASGNTDTQYF
TRBJ2-2,-,TRBV2,TRBD2,TGTGCCAGTAAAGGAGCTAGCGGTCCCACCGGGGAGCTGTTTTTT,CASKGASGPTGELFF
TRBJ1-1,-,TRBV29-1,TRBD1,TGCAGCGTTGAAGCTAGACAGGGTGGAGGCACTGAAGCTTTCTTT,CSVEARQGGGTEAFF
TRBJ2-7,-,TRBV14,-,TGTGCCAGCAGCTGGGGGGACAGCTTGTTCGAGCAGTACTTC,CASSWGDSLFEQYF
TRBJ2-5,once,TRBV6-5,-,TGTGCCAGCGGGGCTAGTGGGGGGACCCAGTACTTC,CASGASGGTQYF
TRBJ2-4,-,TRBV21-1,-,TGTGCCAGCAGGAAATCTTGTAGGACAGACAAAAACATTCAGTACTTC,CASRKSCRTDKNIQYF
TRBJ1-1,many,TRBV30,-,TGTGCCTGGAGTCCATTGAACACTGAAGCTTTCTTT,CAWSPLNTEAFF
TRBJ1-3,-,TRBV7-8,-,TGTGCCAGCAGCGCAGTCGGTCTTCGCTCTGGAAACACCATATATTTT,CASSAVGLRSGNTIYF
TRBJ2-2,-,TRBV10-2,TRBD2,TGCGCCAGCACGGGGGGGCAAGTCGGGGAGCTGTTTTTT,CASTGGQVGELFF
TRBJ1-1,-,TRBV25-1,-,TGTGCCAGCAGTGAATATGGGAACAGGGACATAGCTTTCTTT,CASSEYGNRDIAFF
TRBJ1-2,-,TRBV5-4,TRBD1,TGTGCCAGTAGCTTGGTACAGGGGAGGATCTACACCTTC,CASSLVQGRIYTF
TRBJ2-3,-,TRBV9,-,TGTGCCAGCAGCCAGGACCCAACTAGCACAGATACGCAGTATTTT,CASSQDPTSTDTQYF
TRBJ2-1,-,TRBV2,-,TGTGCCAGCAGTGCGGGGCAAGAGCAGTTCTTC,CASSAGQEQFF
TRBJ1-2,-,TRBV4-2,TRBD1,TGTGCCAGCAGCCACCCGACAGGGCTAGAAGGCTACACCTTC,CASSHPTGLEGYTF
TRBJ1-4,-,TRBV6-5,TRBD1,TGTGCCAGCAGTCTTGCGACAGGGCTAAATGAAAAACTGTTTTTT,CASSLATGLNEKLFF
TRBJ1-4,-,TRBV7-8,-,TGTGCCAGCAGTAGGGGAGCGGGTAATGAAAAACTGTTTTTT,CASSRGAGNEKLFF
TRBJ1-5,-,TRBV30,-,TGTGCCTGGAGTCGCGTGGGGGTCAATAGCAATCAGCCCCAGCATTTT,CAWSRVGVNSNQPQHF
TRBJ2-7,-,TRBV7-2,-,TGTGCCAGCAGCCCCTACCCCGGGCGGTCAGAGCAGTACTTC,CASSPYPGRSEQYF
TRBJ2-5,-,TRBV7-2,TRBD2,TGTGCCAGCAGCGAAGGACTAGCGGGGGGCCAAGAGACCCAGTACTTC,CASSEGLAGGQETQYF
TRBJ1-3,-,TRBV5-4,-,TGTGCCACTATGGACCTCTCTGGAAACACCATATATTTT,CATMDLSGNTIYF
TRBJ2-1,-,TRBV7-9,TRBD2,TGTGCCAGCAGGGAAGCGGGGGGTTCTCATGAGCAGTTCTTC,CASREAGGSHEQFF
TRBJ2-6,-,TRBV13,-,TGTGCCAGCATTAATCAGGGGTTCGGGGCCAACGTCCTGACTTTC,CASINQGFGANVLTF
TRBJ2-7,-,TRBV7-9,-,TGTGCCAGCAGGGCGGAGGGATCTGGCGAGCAGTACTTC,CASRAEGSGEQYF
TRBJ2-3,-,TRBV6-5,-,TGTGCCAGCAGTTACTCGATTACGGATACGCAGTATTTT,CASSYSITDTQYF
TRBJ1-3,-,TRBV7-9,-,TGTGCCAGCAGCTCGATAGCCAAGGGAAACACCATATATTTT,CASSSIAKGNTIYF
TRBJ2-1,-,TRBV5-1,TRBD2,TGCGCCAGCAGCCCCGGGACTAGCCTACCCGGGATGAATGAGCAGTTCTTC,CASSPGTSLPGMNEQFF
TRBJ2-2,-,TRBV10-2,-,TGCGCCAGCAGTGAGGGCACCGGGGAGCTGTTTTTT,CASSEGTGELFF
TRBJ1-4,-,TRBV2,TRBD1,TGTGCCAGCAGACTCGACAGGGGTGAAAAACTGTTTTTT,CASRLDRGEKLFF
TRBJ2-1,-,TRBV21-1,-,TGTGCCACGTGCGGGGGGGGGAACAATGAGCAGTTCTTC,CATCGGGNNEQFF
TRBJ1-5,-,TRBV9,-,TGTGCCAGCAGCGTAGCACTGAATCAGCCCCAGCATTTT,CASSVALNQPQHF